The rows below give T cell receptor beta chains drawn from one sample of a study of graft-versus-host responses after intestinal transplantation. These receptors' antigens are unknown. Using immunoSEQ multiplex PCR, the repertoire was profiled, and TCRdb retains in-frame clones only, with some absent. This repertoire shows 130,000 or so clones, 80% to 95% found once; its top ten account for 0.19%. The source was unstimulated CD4+ T cells sorted from spleen or lymph node cells, collected before intestinal transplant. The receptors stem from a human donor who received an intestinal transplant. The CDR3 runs from the conserved cysteine through the conserved F or W. A D gene is named only where the DNA matches it firmly. Clone size, where shown, is once, few, many, or a class for clones that have expanded.

d_call	cdr3_length	clone_size	j_call	v_call	cdr3_nt	cdr3_aa
NA	15	NA	TRBJ2-2	TRBV18	TGTGCCAGCTCACCCGGGTCACGGAACACCGGGGAGCTGTTTTTT	CASSPGSRNTGELFF
NA	12	NA	TRBJ1-1	TRBV6-5	TGTGCCAGCTACCGGGAGAACACTGAAGCTTTCTTT	CASYRENTEAFF
TRBD2	16	NA	TRBJ2-2	TRBV27	TGTGCCAGCAGTTCCAGGACTAGCGGGAGGGTCGGGGAGCTGTTTTTT	CASSSRTSGRVGELFF
TRBD1	16	NA	TRBJ2-5	TRBV4-2	TGTGCCAGCAGCCAAGCCGGGACAGCGCCACAAGAGACCCAGTACTTC	CASSQAGTAPQETQYF
TRBD2	14	NA	TRBJ2-7	TRBV28	TGTGCCAGCCGGGCACTAGCGCAGACCTACGAGCAGTACTTC	CASRALAQTYEQYF
TRBD1	13	NA	TRBJ1-2	TRBV6-5	TGTGCCAGCAGTTCCGGACAGGAACGTGGCTACACCTTC	CASSSGQERGYTF
TRBD1	14	NA	TRBJ1-5	TRBV5-1	TGCGCCAGCAGCTCGGGACAGGGAAGTCAGCCCCAGCATTTT	CASSSGQGSQPQHF
NA	13	NA	TRBJ2-7	TRBV2	TGTGCCAGCAGTGAAGCTGCAGGGGACGAGCAGTACTTC	CASSEAAGDEQYF
TRBD1	15	NA	TRBJ1-4	TRBV28	TGTGCCAGCAGTTTACGGCAGGGGGCAGGAGAAAAACTGTTTTTT	CASSLRQGAGEKLFF
NA	14	few	TRBJ1-1	TRBV21-1	TGTGCCAGCAGCAAAACTACAGGGAACACTGAAGCTTTCTTT	CASSKTTGNTEAFF
NA	11	NA	TRBJ2-1	TRBV28	TGTGCCAGCAGTTCCCGGGTTGGGCAGTTCTTC	CASSSRVGQFF